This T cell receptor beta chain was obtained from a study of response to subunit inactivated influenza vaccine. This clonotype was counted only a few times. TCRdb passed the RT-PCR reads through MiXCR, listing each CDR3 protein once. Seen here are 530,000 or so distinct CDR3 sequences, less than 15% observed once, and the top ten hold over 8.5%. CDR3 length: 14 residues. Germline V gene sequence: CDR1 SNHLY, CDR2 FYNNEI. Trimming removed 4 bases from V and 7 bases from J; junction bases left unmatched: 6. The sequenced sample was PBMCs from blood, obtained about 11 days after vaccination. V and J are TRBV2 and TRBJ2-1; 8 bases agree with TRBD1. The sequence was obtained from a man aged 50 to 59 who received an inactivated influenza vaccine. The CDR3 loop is CASSADRGGNEQFF. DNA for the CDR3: TGTGCCAGCAGTGCAGACAGGGGCGGTAATGAGCAGTTCTTC.